The present entry profiles one TCR beta chain with its context. Its target is not known. This CDR3 has 14 residues. With 6 bases removed from V and 3 bases from J, the gap between germline ends came to 12 bases. CDR1 is MNHEY and CDR2 is SVGAGI in the germline V gene. The sample comes from a study of radiotherapy plus CTLA-4 blockade in lung cancer. Study-wide context: Objective responses occurred in about a sixth of patients; roughly 30% had disease control. Broader study findings: Clones of tumor-derived TCRs expanded in blood after radiotherapy plus ipilimumab.

Clones were read by immunoSEQ multiplex PCR, and TCRdb kept only the in-frame ones, dropping some. In the table there are tens of thousands of clones, 80% to 90% of which are singletons. The sample in question was peripheral blood, obtained from a patient treated with radiotherapy plus ipilimumab. This receptor was taken from a human donor with non-small cell lung cancer whose response to radiotherapy plus ipilimumab could not be evaluated. The chain combines TRBV6-5 with TRBJ1-5; a possible D gene is TRBD1 (5 bases). The CDR3 DNA reads TGTGCCAGCAGCCGCGGGGGTTTCAATCAGCCCCAGCATTTT. Translating gives CASSRGGFNQPQHF.